The source of this T cell receptor beta chain is a study of vaccination and CD4 T cells after COVID-19. Study context: The cells in question were stimulated using overlapping spike peptides derived from SARS-CoV-2, HCoV-NL63, HCoV-OC43 and HCoV-229E. A CEFX pool, an HIV-1 Nef pool, or else no peptide went into the control cultures. General study points: When vaccine-specific clones from convalescent patients were examined, 304 of 307 were spike mono-reactive.

Treatment defined: roughly 10-day PBMC culture with coronavirus spike peptide pools or control peptides (ViraFEST assay). ViraFEST expanded antigen-specific T cells with peptide pools, then sequenced TCRs. The length of the CDR3 is 15 residues. Germline CDR1 reads SGHNT; CDR2 reads YYREEE (reference sequence). V gave up 4 bases and J gave up 4 bases; unmatched junction bases: 7. About this clonotype: As yet, its antigen is unknown.

At the Johns Hopkins FTIC core, DNA taken from cultured CD4+ T cells was sequenced by way of the Oncomine TCR Beta short-read assay. TCRdb re-called the PCR reads through MiXCR, storing one row per CDR3 protein. The sample has fewer than 20,000 distinct CDR3 sequences; about 50% are singletons. The source of this sequence is a human donor who had recovered from COVID-19. Sequencing was done on a sample of CD4+ T cells from blood, cultured in vitro. V is TRBV5-4 and J is TRBJ2-5; TRBD1 agrees at 10 bases. CDR3 sequence reads: CASSADRGHGETQYF. The CDR3 nucleotides read TGTGCCAGCAGCGCAGACAGGGGGCACGGAGAGACCCAGTACTTC.